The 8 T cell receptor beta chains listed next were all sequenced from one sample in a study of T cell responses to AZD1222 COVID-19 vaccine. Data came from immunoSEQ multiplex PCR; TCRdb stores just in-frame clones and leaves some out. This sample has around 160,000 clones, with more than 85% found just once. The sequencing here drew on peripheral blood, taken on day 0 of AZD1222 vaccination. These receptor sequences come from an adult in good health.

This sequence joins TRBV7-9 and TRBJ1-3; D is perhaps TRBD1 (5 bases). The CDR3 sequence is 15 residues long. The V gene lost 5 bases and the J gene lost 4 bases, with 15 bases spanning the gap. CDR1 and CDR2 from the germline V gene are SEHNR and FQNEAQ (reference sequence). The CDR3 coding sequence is TGTGCCAGCAGCCCCCCCGGGACCGGGGGAAACACCATATATTTT. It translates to CASSPPGTGGNTIYF.

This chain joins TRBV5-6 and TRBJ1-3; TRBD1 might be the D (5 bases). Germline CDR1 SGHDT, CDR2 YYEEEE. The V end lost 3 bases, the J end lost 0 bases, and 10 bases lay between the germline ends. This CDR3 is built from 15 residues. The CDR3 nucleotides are TGTGCCAGCAGCTCGGGACCTAGCTCTGGAAACACCATATATTTT. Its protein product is CASSSGPSSGNTIYF.

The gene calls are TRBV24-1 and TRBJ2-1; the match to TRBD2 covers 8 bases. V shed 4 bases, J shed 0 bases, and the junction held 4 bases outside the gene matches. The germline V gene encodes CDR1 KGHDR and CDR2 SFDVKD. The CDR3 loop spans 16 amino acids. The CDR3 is CATSDSGTSSYNEQFF. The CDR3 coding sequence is TGTGCCACCAGTGACTCCGGGACTAGCTCCTACAATGAGCAGTTCTTC.

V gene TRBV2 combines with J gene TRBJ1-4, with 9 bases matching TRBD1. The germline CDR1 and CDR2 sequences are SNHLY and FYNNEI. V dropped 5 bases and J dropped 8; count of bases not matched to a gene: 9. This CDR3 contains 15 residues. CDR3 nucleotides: TGTGCCAGCAGTTTGGTACAGGGGGCCGGGGAAAAACTGTTTTTT. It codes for CASSLVQGAGEKLFF.

This CDR3 reads CASSEGDGPPEAFF. The CDR3 coding sequence is TGTGCCAGCAGTGAAGGGGACGGACCCCCGGAAGCTTTCTTT. V and J are TRBV6-1 and TRBJ1-1; tentative D call: TRBD1 (5 bases). Germline CDR1 is MNHNS and CDR2 is SASEGT. The CDR3 runs to 14 residues. V lost 1 base and J 8 bases, leaving 14 bases between the germline ends.

CDR3 nucleotide sequence: TGTGCCAGCACAGGCAGGTCCCCCTATGGCTACACCTTC. This codes for CASTGRSPYGYTF. The gene calls are TRBV5-6 and TRBJ1-2, with unresolved D. The CDR3 spans 13 residues. CDR1 and CDR2 from the germline V gene are SGHDT and YYEEEE. Trimming took off 6 bases at V and 4 bases at J, with 13 bases between the two ends. Together with reference TRBV5-6 and TRBJ1-2, the CDR3 gives the full variable domain: DAGVTQSPTHLIKTRGQQVTLRCSPKSGHDTVSWYQQALGQGPQFIFQYYEEEERQRGNFPDRFSGHQFPNYSSELNVNALLLGDSALYLCASTGRSPYGYTFGSGTRLTVV.

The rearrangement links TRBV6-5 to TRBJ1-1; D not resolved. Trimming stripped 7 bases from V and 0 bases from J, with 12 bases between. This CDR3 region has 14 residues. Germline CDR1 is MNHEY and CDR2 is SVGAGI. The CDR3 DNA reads TGTGCCAGCACCTTCGGACGGTTGAACACTGAAGCTTTCTTT. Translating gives CASTFGRLNTEAFF.

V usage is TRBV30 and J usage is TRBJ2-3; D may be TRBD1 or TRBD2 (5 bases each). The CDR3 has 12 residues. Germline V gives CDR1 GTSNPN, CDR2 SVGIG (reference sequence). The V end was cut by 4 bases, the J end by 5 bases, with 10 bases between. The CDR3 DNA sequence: TGTGCCTGGACTGGGGGTGAAGATACGCAGTATTTT. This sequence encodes CAWTGGEDTQYF.